The rows below give T cell receptor beta chains drawn from one sample of a study of tissue T cells after allogeneic stem cell transplantation. This table comes from immunoSEQ multiplex PCR, and its TCRdb copy is limited to in-frame clones, with some not included. The sample carries about 42,000 clones, roughly 92% recorded once. Sample: blood, taken before transplantation. These receptors were obtained from a woman aged 40-69 years who later had graft-versus-host disease after an allogeneic stem cell transplant. Both conserved end residues are part of each CDR3. The D gene is left open where the match is weak. Clone size is given for some rows only: seen once, a few or many times, or a class if the clone is expanded.

j_call clone_size d_call v_call cdr3_aa cdr3_nt
TRBJ2-3 NA NA TRBV9 CASSIRWGTDTQYF TGTGCCAGCAGCATCAGATGGGGGACAGATACGCAGTATTTT
TRBJ1-6 NA TRBD1 TRBV28 CASRRDRDSPLHF TGTGCCAGCAGACGGGACAGGGATTCACCCCTCCACTTT
TRBJ2-2 NA NA TRBV11-2 CASSLTGSTGELFF TGTGCCAGCAGCTTAACCGGGAGCACCGGGGAGCTGTTTTTT
TRBJ2-3 NA NA TRBV5-1 CASSLEGRTSTDTQYF TGCGCCAGCAGCTTGGAGGGGCGGACGAGCACAGATACGCAGTATTTT
TRBJ1-2 NA NA TRBV5-1 CASSPDSTNYGYTF TGCGCCAGCAGCCCGGACAGCACTAACTATGGCTACACCTTC
TRBJ2-1 NA NA TRBV12-3/TRBV12-4 CASSLDNEQFF TGTGCCAGCAGTTTGGATAATGAGCAGTTCTTC
TRBJ2-5 NA TRBD2 TRBV3-1/TRBV3-2 CASRETSGREVETQYF TGTGCCAGCAGGGAGACAAGCGGGAGGGAGGTAGAGACCCAGTACTTC
TRBJ1-2 NA NA TRBV5-4 CASSFPGSYGYTF TGTGCCAGCAGCTTCCCAGGGAGCTATGGCTACACCTTC
TRBJ2-3 NA NA TRBV29-1 CSVEVGTAVWNTQYF TGCAGCGTTGAAGTCGGGACTGCGGTGTGGAATACGCAGTATTTT
TRBJ1-5 NA NA TRBV5-6 CASSPRGTSNQPQHF TGTGCCAGCAGCCCGAGGGGCACCAGCAATCAGCCCCAGCATTTT
TRBJ1-6 NA TRBD1 TRBV3-1/TRBV3-2 CASSHRQGARGSPLHF TGTGCCAGCAGCCACCGACAGGGGGCGCGAGGATCACCCCTCCACTTT
TRBJ2-1 NA NA TRBV7-2 CASSSPVANEQFF TGTGCCAGCAGCTCCCCCGTAGCGAATGAGCAGTTCTTC
TRBJ2-7 NA NA TRBV3-1/TRBV3-2 CASSQDFREIYEQYF TGTGCCAGCAGCCAAGATTTCCGGGAGATATACGAGCAGTACTTC
TRBJ2-7 once NA TRBV11-2 CASSRRQSSYEQYF TGTGCCAGCAGCCGCCGACAGAGCTCCTACGAGCAGTACTTC
TRBJ2-7 NA TRBD1 TRBV15 CTTSRDRNYEQYF TGTACCACCAGCAGGGACAGAAACTACGAGCAGTACTTC
TRBJ1-3 NA NA TRBV4-1 CASSQDQPYSGNTIYF TGCGCCAGCAGCCAAGATCAGCCTTACTCTGGAAACACCATATATTTT
TRBJ2-3 NA NA TRBV7-9 CASNTDTQYF TGTGCCTCTAACACAGATACGCAGTATTTT
TRBJ2-5 NA TRBD2 TRBV5-1 CASSLVGGLETQYF TGCGCCAGCAGCTTGGTGGGAGGGCTGGAGACCCAGTACTTC
TRBJ1-5 few NA TRBV18 CASSPEGYSNQPQHF TGTGCCAGCTCACCAGAGGGTTATAGCAATCAGCCCCAGCATTTT
TRBJ1-1 NA NA TRBV5-5 CASSSTGGTEAFF TGTGCCAGCAGCTCAACGGGAGGCACTGAAGCTTTCTTT
TRBJ2-7 NA TRBD2 TRBV7-2 CASSWTGTIDYEQYF TGTGCCAGCAGCTGGACCGGGACTATCGACTACGAGCAGTACTTC
TRBJ2-1 NA NA TRBV30 CAWRGKGVASSYNEQFF TGTGCCTGGAGGGGGAAGGGGGTTGCGAGCTCCTACAATGAGCAGTTCTTC
TRBJ1-3 NA TRBD1 TRBV7-8 CASSLVGTGAYSGNTIYF TGTGCCAGCAGCTTAGTCGGGACAGGGGCGTACTCTGGAAACACCATATATTTT
TRBJ2-3 NA TRBD2 TRBV24-1 CATSDGSGGILSGTDTQYF TGTGCCACCAGTGATGGGTCGGGAGGGATCCTGAGCGGCACAGATACGCAGTATTTT
TRBJ2-1 NA NA TRBV6-2/TRBV6-3 CASSYGPRNNEQFF TGTGCCAGCAGTTACGGGCCTAGAAACAATGAGCAGTTCTTC
TRBJ2-2 NA TRBD2 TRBV4-1 CASSQGLAGRTGELFF TGCGCCAGCAGCCAAGGACTAGCGGGACGGACCGGGGAGCTGTTTTTT
TRBJ2-1 NA NA TRBV18 CASSHLMNEQFF TGTGCCAGCTCACACCTAATGAATGAGCAGTTCTTC
TRBJ1-5 NA NA TRBV10-3 CAISDLNQPQHF TGTGCCATCAGTGATCTTAATCAGCCCCAGCATTTT
TRBJ1-3 NA NA TRBV6-5 CASSYSVVEGNTIYF TGTGCCAGCAGTTACTCGGTAGTAGAGGGAAACACCATATATTTT
TRBJ2-7 NA TRBD2 TRBV2 CASSELAGGPHEQYF TGTGCCAGCAGTGAACTAGCGGGAGGGCCCCACGAGCAGTACTTC
TRBJ1-5 few TRBD1 TRBV4-1 CASSQTGQGNLKPQHF TGCGCCAGCAGCCAAACCGGACAGGGAAACTTGAAGCCCCAGCATTTT